A selection of T cell receptor beta chains follows, all from one sample in a study of T cell repertoires in cytomegalovirus infection. TCRdb independently ran MiXCR on the reads; one entry per CDR3 protein. Of about 830,000 distinct CDR3 sequences listed, less than 35% are singletons. For these TCRs, the target antigens are not known. This specimen was cultured CD8+ T cells from PBMCs, taken from culture after CMV antigen stimulation. The source is a human donor in good health (CMV status not recorded). Some clones in this sample may be carry-over from other donors' samples. The CDR3 runs from the conserved cysteine through the conserved F or W. Each record gives: V gene, J gene, D gene, clone size, CDR3 protein, CDR3 DNA. A D gene is named only where the DNA matches it firmly. Clone size appears in some rows only: once, few, many, or a class for an expanded clone.

V gene: TRBV27; J gene: TRBJ2-3; D gene: NA; clone size: many; CDR3 protein: CASSLYRGTDTQYF; CDR3 DNA: TGTGCCAGCAGCTTATATAGGGGAACAGATACGCAGTATTTT
V gene: TRBV5-1; J gene: TRBJ2-5; D gene: TRBD2; clone size: NA; CDR3 protein: CASSLGHRSGTREETQYF; CDR3 DNA: TGCGCCAGCAGCTTGGGGCATAGATCTGGGACTAGAGAAGAGACCCAGTACTTC
V gene: TRBV12-3/TRBV12-4; J gene: TRBJ1-2; D gene: NA; clone size: NA; CDR3 protein: CASSFMGGDGYTF; CDR3 DNA: TGTGCCAGCAGTTTTATGGGGGGTGATGGCTACACCTTC
V gene: TRBV6-1; J gene: TRBJ1-2; D gene: NA; clone size: few; CDR3 protein: CASSEAATQYNYGYTF; CDR3 DNA: TGTGCCAGCAGTGAAGCGGCGACACAATATAACTATGGCTACACCTTC
V gene: TRBV25-1; J gene: TRBJ1-2; D gene: NA; clone size: NA; CDR3 protein: CASSEVTAYYGYTF; CDR3 DNA: TGTGCCAGCAGTGAAGTTACAGCGTATTATGGCTACACCTTC
V gene: TRBV7-6; J gene: TRBJ1-4; D gene: TRBD1; clone size: NA; CDR3 protein: CASSFGMGTVGEKLFF; CDR3 DNA: TGTGCCAGCAGCTTTGGTATGGGGACAGTCGGTGAAAAACTGTTTTTT
V gene: TRBV5-1; J gene: TRBJ2-7; D gene: NA; clone size: once; CDR3 protein: CASRSGTYEQYF; CDR3 DNA: TGCGCCAGCAGAAGCGGAACCTACGAGCAGTACTTC
V gene: TRBV7-9; J gene: TRBJ1-4; D gene: NA; clone size: NA; CDR3 protein: CASSVSGDFNEKLFF; CDR3 DNA: TGTGCCAGCAGCGTATCCGGGGACTTTAATGAAAAACTGTTTTTT
V gene: TRBV6-5; J gene: TRBJ2-3; D gene: TRBD2; clone size: NA; CDR3 protein: CANSLSQRGPDTQYF; CDR3 DNA: TGTGCCAACAGCCTCTCGCAGCGGGGTCCAGATACGCAGTATTTT
V gene: TRBV27; J gene: TRBJ1-2; D gene: NA; clone size: NA; CDR3 protein: CASRRAGDGYTF; CDR3 DNA: TGTGCCAGCAGGCGGGCGGGAGATGGCTACACCTTC
V gene: TRBV4-2; J gene: TRBJ2-3; D gene: TRBD2; clone size: many; CDR3 protein: CASSQDLAGGTDTQYF; CDR3 DNA: TGTGCCAGCAGCCAAGATCTAGCGGGGGGCACAGATACGCAGTATTTT
V gene: TRBV7-6; J gene: TRBJ2-5; D gene: NA; clone size: few; CDR3 protein: CASSLSQAGVLETQYF; CDR3 DNA: TGTGCCAGCAGCCTGAGTCAGGCAGGGGTTCTAGAGACCCAGTACTTC
V gene: TRBV15; J gene: TRBJ2-1; D gene: NA; clone size: few; CDR3 protein: CATSRDRGASYNEQFF; CDR3 DNA: TGTGCCACCAGCAGAGATCGCGGGGCCTCCTACAATGAGCAGTTCTTC
V gene: TRBV18; J gene: TRBJ2-1; D gene: NA; clone size: NA; CDR3 protein: CASSPQGPGSSYNEQFF; CDR3 DNA: TGTGCCAGCTCACCACAGGGACCGGGGAGCTCCTACAATGAGCAGTTCTTC
V gene: TRBV4-3; J gene: TRBJ1-6; D gene: TRBD1; clone size: few; CDR3 protein: CASSHRQGGYNSPLHF; CDR3 DNA: TGCGCCAGCAGCCACCGACAGGGAGGCTATAATTCACCCCTCCACTTT
V gene: TRBV27; J gene: TRBJ1-3; D gene: NA; clone size: NA; CDR3 protein: CASSLGNGNTIYF; CDR3 DNA: TGTGCCAGCAGTTTAGGAAATGGAAACACCATATATTTT
V gene: TRBV5-1; J gene: TRBJ2-7; D gene: NA; clone size: NA; CDR3 protein: CASSPPGRSSSYEQYF; CDR3 DNA: TGCGCCAGCAGCCCACCGGGGCGATCAAGCTCCTACGAGCAGTACTTC
V gene: TRBV5-6; J gene: TRBJ2-1; D gene: NA; clone size: many; CDR3 protein: CASSFGDNEQFF; CDR3 DNA: TGTGCCAGCAGCTTCGGGGACAATGAGCAGTTCTTC
V gene: TRBV6-2/TRBV6-3; J gene: TRBJ2-1; D gene: NA; clone size: many; CDR3 protein: CASSYEGGRYNEQFF; CDR3 DNA: TGTGCCAGCAGTTACGAGGGGGGTCGCTACAATGAGCAGTTCTTC
V gene: TRBV6-2/TRBV6-3; J gene: TRBJ1-1; D gene: TRBD1; clone size: few; CDR3 protein: CASSEQGADAEAFF; CDR3 DNA: TGTGCCAGCAGTGAACAGGGGGCGGATGCTGAAGCTTTCTTT
V gene: TRBV20-1; J gene: TRBJ2-3; D gene: TRBD2; clone size: NA; CDR3 protein: CSAWTSGGLRSDTQYF; CDR3 DNA: TGCAGTGCTTGGACTAGCGGGGGCCTCCGTTCAGATACGCAGTATTTT
V gene: TRBV6-5; J gene: TRBJ2-7; D gene: TRBD1; clone size: many; CDR3 protein: CASSSVARDSAYEQYF; CDR3 DNA: TGTGCCAGCAGTTCCGTCGCCCGGGACAGCGCCTACGAGCAGTACTTC
V gene: TRBV6-5; J gene: TRBJ2-2; D gene: TRBD2; clone size: NA; CDR3 protein: CASSYRRGLAKIGELFF; CDR3 DNA: TGTGCCAGCAGTTACCGACGTGGACTAGCGAAGATAGGGGAGCTGTTTTTT
V gene: TRBV6-2/TRBV6-3; J gene: TRBJ2-1; D gene: TRBD1; clone size: NA; CDR3 protein: CASSYGTASYNEQFF; CDR3 DNA: TGTGCCAGCAGTTACGGGACAGCCTCCTACAATGAGCAGTTCTTC
V gene: TRBV4-1; J gene: TRBJ1-1; D gene: NA; clone size: NA; CDR3 protein: CASSHTGLNTEAFF; CDR3 DNA: TGCGCCAGCAGCCACACAGGGTTAAACACTGAAGCTTTCTTT
V gene: TRBV7-2; J gene: TRBJ1-1; D gene: NA; clone size: NA; CDR3 protein: CVSIWTSTEAFF; CDR3 DNA: TGTGTCAGCATCTGGACGAGTACTGAAGCTTTCTTT
V gene: TRBV6-1; J gene: TRBJ1-1; D gene: NA; clone size: few; CDR3 protein: CASSPGFEAFF; CDR3 DNA: TGTGCCAGCAGCCCGGGGTTTGAAGCTTTCTTT
V gene: TRBV24-1; J gene: TRBJ2-6; D gene: TRBD1; clone size: NA; CDR3 protein: CATSGPGTGVPTGANVLTF; CDR3 DNA: TGTGCCACCAGTGGTCCCGGGACAGGGGTCCCCACTGGGGCCAACGTCCTGACTTTC
V gene: TRBV28; J gene: TRBJ1-6; D gene: NA; clone size: few; CDR3 protein: CASSWGGYRNSPLHF; CDR3 DNA: TGTGCCAGCAGCTGGGGGGGGTATCGAAATTCACCCCTCCACTTT
V gene: TRBV6-8; J gene: TRBJ2-3; D gene: NA; clone size: NA; CDR3 protein: CASSLNSYPDTQYF; CDR3 DNA: TGTGCCAGCAGTCTTAACAGTTATCCAGATACGCAGTATTTT
V gene: TRBV9; J gene: TRBJ2-1; D gene: TRBD2; clone size: NA; CDR3 protein: CASVRGAGDYNEQFF; CDR3 DNA: TGTGCCAGCGTCCGGGGAGCGGGGGACTACAATGAGCAGTTCTTC
V gene: TRBV29-1; J gene: TRBJ1-2; D gene: NA; clone size: NA; CDR3 protein: CSVDGEQLLNYGYTF; CDR3 DNA: TGCAGCGTTGACGGGGAACAGCTCCTTAACTATGGCTACACCTTC
V gene: TRBV28; J gene: TRBJ2-1; D gene: NA; clone size: few; CDR3 protein: CASSLKRMSYNEQFF; CDR3 DNA: TGTGCCAGCAGTTTAAAACGGATGTCCTACAATGAGCAGTTCTTC
V gene: TRBV5-1; J gene: TRBJ2-1; D gene: NA; clone size: NA; CDR3 protein: CASSLAGPLGNEQFF; CDR3 DNA: TGCGCCAGCAGCTTGGCGGGGCCTCTAGGGAATGAGCAGTTCTTC
V gene: TRBV7-2; J gene: TRBJ2-3; D gene: TRBD2; clone size: many; CDR3 protein: CASSLISYSGLADTDTQYF; CDR3 DNA: TGTGCCAGCAGCTTAATCTCCTACTCGGGACTAGCGGATACAGATACGCAGTATTTT
V gene: TRBV5-5; J gene: TRBJ1-6; D gene: NA; clone size: few; CDR3 protein: CASSLMGALGPGLPLHF; CDR3 DNA: TGTGCCAGCAGCTTGATGGGTGCACTCGGTCCAGGCCTTCCCCTCCACTTT
V gene: TRBV4-3; J gene: TRBJ1-2; D gene: NA; clone size: NA; CDR3 protein: CASSTPREGTFLGYTF; CDR3 DNA: TGCGCCAGCAGCACCCCGAGAGAGGGGACGTTCTTAGGCTACACCTTC
V gene: TRBV12-3/TRBV12-4; J gene: TRBJ2-7; D gene: NA; clone size: NA; CDR3 protein: CASMKAYEQYF; CDR3 DNA: TGTGCCAGCATGAAGGCCTACGAGCAGTACTTC
V gene: TRBV7-2; J gene: TRBJ2-7; D gene: NA; clone size: few; CDR3 protein: CASSSQDSYEQYF; CDR3 DNA: TGTGCCAGCAGCTCCCAAGACAGCTACGAGCAGTACTTC
V gene: TRBV6-2/TRBV6-3; J gene: TRBJ1-5; D gene: NA; clone size: few; CDR3 protein: CASIDTEEPDQPQHF; CDR3 DNA: TGTGCCAGCATAGATACGGAAGAGCCCGATCAGCCCCAGCATTTT
V gene: TRBV7-2; J gene: TRBJ2-7; D gene: TRBD2; clone size: few; CDR3 protein: CASSSRGGIVAYEQYF; CDR3 DNA: TGTGCCAGCAGCTCCCGGGGGGGGATTGTAGCCTACGAGCAGTACTTC
V gene: TRBV29-1; J gene: TRBJ2-2; D gene: TRBD2; clone size: few; CDR3 protein: CSVAASGGISGELFF; CDR3 DNA: TGCAGCGTTGCGGCTAGCGGGGGGATTTCCGGGGAGCTGTTTTTT
V gene: TRBV2; J gene: TRBJ2-1; D gene: NA; clone size: few; CDR3 protein: CASLIDNEQFF; CDR3 DNA: TGTGCCAGTCTTATCGACAATGAGCAGTTCTTC
V gene: TRBV7-2; J gene: TRBJ2-1; D gene: NA; clone size: many; CDR3 protein: CASSLAGWGAYNEQFF; CDR3 DNA: TGTGCCAGCAGCTTAGCAGGGTGGGGGGCCTACAATGAGCAGTTCTTC